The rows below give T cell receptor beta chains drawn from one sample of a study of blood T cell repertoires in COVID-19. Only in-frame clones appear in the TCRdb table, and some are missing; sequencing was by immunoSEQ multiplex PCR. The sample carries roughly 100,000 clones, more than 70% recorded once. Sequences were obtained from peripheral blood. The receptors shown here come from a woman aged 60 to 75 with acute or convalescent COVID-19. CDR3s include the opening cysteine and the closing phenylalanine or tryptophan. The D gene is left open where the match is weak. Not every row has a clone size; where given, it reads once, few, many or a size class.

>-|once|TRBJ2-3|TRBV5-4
TGTGCCAGCAGCAAAGCGGGCCCCCTAGGTACGCAGTATTTT
CASSKAGPLGTQYF
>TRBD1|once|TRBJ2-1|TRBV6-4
TGTGCCAGCAGTGACTCACCGACGCCGGGACAGGTCCACAATGAGCAGTTCTTC
CASSDSPTPGQVHNEQFF
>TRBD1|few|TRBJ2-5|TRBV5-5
TGTGCCAGCAGCCCCGGGGACAGGGGCGGAGAGACCCAGTACTTC
CASSPGDRGGETQYF
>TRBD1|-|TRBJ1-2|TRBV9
TGTGCCAGCAGCGTTGGACAGGGGCTCTATGGCTACACCTTC
CASSVGQGLYGYTF
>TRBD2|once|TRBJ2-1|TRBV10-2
TGCGCCAGCATGGCTAGCGGGCGATACAATGAGCAGTTCTTC
CASMASGRYNEQFF
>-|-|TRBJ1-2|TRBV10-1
TGCGCCAGCAGCTACAAGGGGGAAGTTCAACACTTC
CASSYKGEVQHF
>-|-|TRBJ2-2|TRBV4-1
TGCGCCAGCAGCCAAGGTATACAGCTAACCGGGGAGCTGTTTTTT
CASSQGIQLTGELFF
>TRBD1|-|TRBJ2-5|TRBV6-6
TGTGCCAGCGGCACAGGGGGATGGGAGACCCAGTACTTC
CASGTGGWETQYF
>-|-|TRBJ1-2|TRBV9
TGTGCCAGCAGCGTATCGGGGGATAACTATGGCTACACCTTC
CASSVSGDNYGYTF
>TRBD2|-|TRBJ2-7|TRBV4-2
TGTGCCAGCAGCCAACGGACTAGCGGGAGCTCCTACGAGCAGTACTTC
CASSQRTSGSSYEQYF
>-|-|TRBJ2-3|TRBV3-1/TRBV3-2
TGTGCCAGCAGCCACCTGACTAGAACAGATACGCAGTATTTT
CASSHLTRTDTQYF
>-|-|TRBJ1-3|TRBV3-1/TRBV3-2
TGTGCCAGCAGCCTTATAGAGGCTGGAAACACCATATATTTT
CASSLIEAGNTIYF
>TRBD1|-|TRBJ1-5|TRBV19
TGTGCCAGCGGACAGGGGACGGGTAATCAGCCCCAGCATTTT
CASGQGTGNQPQHF
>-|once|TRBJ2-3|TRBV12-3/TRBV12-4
TGTGCCAGCAGCGCATTGCGGGATACGCAGTATTTT
CASSALRDTQYF
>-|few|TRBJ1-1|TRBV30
TGTGCCTGGAGTGTAAACGGTGAAGCTTTCTTT
CAWSVNGEAFF
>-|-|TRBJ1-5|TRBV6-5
TGTGCCAGCAGTCAGGACAGTCTCAATCAGCCCCAGCATTTT
CASSQDSLNQPQHF
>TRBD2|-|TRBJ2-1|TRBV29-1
TGCAGCGCATCGACTAGCGTCAATGAGCAGTTCTTC
CSASTSVNEQFF
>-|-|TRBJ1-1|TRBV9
TGTGCCAGCAGCGTAGAGCAGACAGTGAACACTGAAGCTTTCTTT
CASSVEQTVNTEAFF
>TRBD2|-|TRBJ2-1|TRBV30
TGTGCCTGGAGTGGGGGGGGACTAGCGAGAAATGAGCAGTTCTTC
CAWSGGGLARNEQFF
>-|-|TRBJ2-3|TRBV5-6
TGTGCCAGCAGCCCGCTAGATCGAGCTACGCAGTATTTT
CASSPLDRATQYF
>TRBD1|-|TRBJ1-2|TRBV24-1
TGTGCCACCAGTGATCAGGGGGCTGACTATGGCTACACCTTC
CATSDQGADYGYTF
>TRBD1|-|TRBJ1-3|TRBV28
TGTGCCAGCAGTTCCCCGGGACAGGGAAGTCACCTCTCTGGAAACACCATATATTTT
CASSSPGQGSHLSGNTIYF
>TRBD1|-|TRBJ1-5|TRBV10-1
TGCGCCAGCAGTGACCGGGTTGAGGAGCCAGGGGGTCAGCCCCAGCATTTT
CASSDRVEEPGGQPQHF
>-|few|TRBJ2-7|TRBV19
TGTGCCAGTAGTAAAGGACAAGTCTACGAGCAGTACTTC
CASSKGQVYEQYF
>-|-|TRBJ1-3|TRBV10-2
TGCGCCAGCAGTGAACAGACGGCTGGAAACACCATATATTTT
CASSEQTAGNTIYF
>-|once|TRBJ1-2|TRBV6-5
TGTGCTACACCGGACAGTCCCAACTATGGCTACACCTTC
CATPDSPNYGYTF
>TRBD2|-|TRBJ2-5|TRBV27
TGTGCCAGCAGTCCACGACTAGCGGGAGGAGGGAAGACCCAGTACTTC
CASSPRLAGGGKTQYF